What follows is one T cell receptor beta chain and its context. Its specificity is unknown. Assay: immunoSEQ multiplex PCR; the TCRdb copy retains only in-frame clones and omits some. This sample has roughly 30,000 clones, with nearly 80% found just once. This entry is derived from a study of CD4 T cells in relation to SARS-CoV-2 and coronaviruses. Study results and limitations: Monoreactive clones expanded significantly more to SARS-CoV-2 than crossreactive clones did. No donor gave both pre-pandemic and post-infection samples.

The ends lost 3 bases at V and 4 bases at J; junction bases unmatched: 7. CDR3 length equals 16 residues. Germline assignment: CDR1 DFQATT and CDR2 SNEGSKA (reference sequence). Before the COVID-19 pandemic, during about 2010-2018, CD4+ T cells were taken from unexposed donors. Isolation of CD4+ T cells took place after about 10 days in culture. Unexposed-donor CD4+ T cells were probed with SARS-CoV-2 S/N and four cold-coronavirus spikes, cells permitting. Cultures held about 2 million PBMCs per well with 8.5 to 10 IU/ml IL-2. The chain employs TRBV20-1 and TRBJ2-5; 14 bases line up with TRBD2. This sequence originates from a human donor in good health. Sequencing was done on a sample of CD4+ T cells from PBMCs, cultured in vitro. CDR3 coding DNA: TGCAGTGCTAGTACGACTAGCGGGGGGGTGAGAGAGACCCAGTACTTC. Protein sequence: CSASTTSGGVRETQYF.